Listed below are T cell receptor beta chains from one sample, sequenced in a study of Ad26.COV2.S vaccination and SARS-CoV-2 variants. The repertoire was sequenced with immunoSEQ multiplex PCR; TCRdb's copy has only in-frame clones and lacks some. The top ten clones hold around 7% of a sample with about 400,000 clones, around 82% of them seen once. The sequencing used peripheral blood, collected in a trial of Ad26.COV2.S vaccine versus placebo. These receptors came from a person between 18 and 59 years old who received the Ad26.COV2.S COVID-19 vaccine or a placebo. Each CDR3 is given with its conserved first and last residue. The D gene is left open where the match is weak. Size is omitted from some rows. Given values are once, few, many or a class for expanded clones.

V: TRBV19
size: .
J: TRBJ1-1
D: TRBD1
CDR3: CASYRDRGFYGTEAFF
DNA: TGTGCCAGTTATCGGGACAGGGGGTTTTACGGCACTGAAGCTTTCTTT

V: TRBV5-5
size: .
J: TRBJ1-5
D: .
CDR3: CASSLWGNQPQHF
DNA: TGTGCCAGCAGCTTGTGGGGGAATCAGCCCCAGCATTTT

V: TRBV18
size: .
J: TRBJ2-5
D: .
CDR3: CASSPLDRSETQYF
DNA: TGTGCCAGCTCACCACTTGACCGGTCGGAGACCCAGTACTTC

V: TRBV5-4
size: .
J: TRBJ2-7
D: .
CDR3: CASSFDISDEQYF
DNA: TGTGCCAGCAGCTTTGACATCTCAGACGAGCAGTACTTC

V: TRBV7-2
size: .
J: TRBJ1-2
D: TRBD1
CDR3: CASSYRDRGGHGYTF
DNA: TGTGCCAGCAGCTACCGGGACAGGGGAGGGCATGGCTACACCTTC

V: TRBV7-6
size: .
J: TRBJ2-1
D: .
CDR3: CASSLDLFF
DNA: TGTGCCAGCAGCCTCGACTTGTTCTTC

V: TRBV9
size: few
J: TRBJ1-6
D: .
CDR3: CASSVRSSYNSPLHF
DNA: TGTGCCAGCAGCGTTAGGAGCTCCTATAATTCACCCCTCCACTTT

V: TRBV29-1
size: .
J: TRBJ1-2
D: .
CDR3: CSVERPPGHGYTF
DNA: TGCAGCGTTGAAAGGCCCCCGGGGCATGGCTACACCTTC

V: TRBV6-2/TRBV6-3
size: .
J: TRBJ1-5
D: TRBD1
CDR3: CASSYPGGVQPQHF
DNA: TGTGCCAGCAGTTACCCAGGGGGAGTACAGCCCCAGCATTTT

V: TRBV29-1
size: few
J: TRBJ1-5
D: .
CDR3: CSVARARNQPQHF
DNA: TGCAGCGTTGCCAGGGCCCGTAATCAGCCCCAGCATTTT

V: TRBV5-1
size: .
J: TRBJ2-5
D: .
CDR3: CASSLAGSQETQYF
DNA: TGCGCCAGCAGCTTGGCAGGCAGCCAAGAGACCCAGTACTTC

V: TRBV4-3
size: .
J: TRBJ1-3
D: .
CDR3: CASSQVFTDSGNTIYF
DNA: TGCGCCAGCAGCCAAGTGTTTACGGACTCCGGAAACACCATATATTTT

V: TRBV5-4
size: .
J: TRBJ1-4
D: .
CDR3: CASSLEGGANEKLFF
DNA: TGTGCCAGCAGCTTGGAAGGAGGGGCTAATGAAAAACTGTTTTTT

V: TRBV29-1
size: .
J: TRBJ2-3
D: TRBD1
CDR3: CSGTGSTDTQYF
DNA: TGCAGCGGGACAGGCAGCACAGATACGCAGTATTTT

V: TRBV4-3
size: once
J: TRBJ2-3
D: TRBD2
CDR3: CASSQEGRESTQYF
DNA: TGCGCCAGCAGCCAAGAGGGGCGGGAGAGTACGCAGTATTTT

V: TRBV24-1
size: .
J: TRBJ2-5
D: TRBD2
CDR3: CATKESSGTETQYF
DNA: TGTGCCACCAAGGAGAGTAGCGGGACGGAGACCCAGTACTTC

V: TRBV7-9
size: .
J: TRBJ2-3
D: .
CDR3: CASSPPGLSTDTQYF
DNA: TGTGCCAGCAGCCCACCGGGACTGAGCACAGATACGCAGTATTTT

V: TRBV29-1
size: .
J: TRBJ2-5
D: TRBD1
CDR3: CSVNRGRLETQYF
DNA: TGCAGCGTTAACAGGGGGCGTTTGGAGACCCAGTACTTC

V: TRBV6-5
size: .
J: TRBJ2-5
D: TRBD1
CDR3: CASRTGGTQETQYF
DNA: TGTGCCAGCAGGACAGGGGGCACCCAAGAGACCCAGTACTTC

V: TRBV6-6
size: .
J: TRBJ1-2
D: .
CDR3: CASSPSLTGMGGYTF
DNA: TGTGCCAGCAGCCCATCCCTCACAGGTATGGGAGGCTACACCTTC

V: TRBV4-3
size: .
J: TRBJ1-3
D: .
CDR3: CASSQFNGNTIYF
DNA: TGCGCCAGCAGCCAATTTAATGGAAACACCATATATTTT

V: TRBV3-1/TRBV3-2
size: once
J: TRBJ2-7
D: .
CDR3: CASSFDSISYEQYF
DNA: TGTGCCAGCAGCTTCGACAGTATCTCCTACGAGCAGTACTTC

V: TRBV19
size: .
J: TRBJ1-1
D: .
CDR3: CATTIKAGGPNTEAFF
DNA: TGTGCCACCACAATTAAGGCCGGGGGCCCCAACACTGAAGCTTTCTTT

V: TRBV5-1
size: .
J: TRBJ1-1
D: .
CDR3: CASSLYGTNTEAFF
DNA: TGCGCCAGCAGCTTGTACGGAACGAACACTGAAGCTTTCTTT

V: TRBV7-9
size: .
J: TRBJ1-6
D: .
CDR3: CASSLFGNSPLHF
DNA: TGTGCCAGCAGCTTATTTGGGAATTCACCCCTCCACTTT

V: TRBV5-8
size: .
J: TRBJ2-1
D: TRBD2
CDR3: CASSSGLAAYNEQFF
DNA: TGTGCCAGCAGCTCGGGACTAGCGGCCTACAATGAGCAGTTCTTC

V: TRBV11-2
size: .
J: TRBJ1-2
D: .
CDR3: CASSFSTRGGYTF
DNA: TGTGCCAGCAGCTTCAGCACGAGGGGGGGCTACACCTTC

V: TRBV7-3
size: .
J: TRBJ2-3
D: .
CDR3: CASTYGGSTDTQYF
DNA: TGTGCCAGCACCTATGGGGGTAGCACAGATACGCAGTATTTT

V: TRBV7-9
size: few
J: TRBJ1-2
D: .
CDR3: CASSPPKDSPVRKGYTF
DNA: TGTGCCAGCAGCCCACCCAAGGACAGTCCAGTAAGGAAGGGCTACACCTTC

V: TRBV5-1
size: .
J: TRBJ2-3
D: TRBD2
CDR3: CASSLSGAETDTQYF
DNA: TGCGCCAGCAGCTTAAGCGGGGCCGAGACAGATACGCAGTATTTT

V: TRBV19
size: few
J: TRBJ1-2
D: .
CDR3: CASSIRQGVHYGYTF
DNA: TGTGCCAGTAGTATACGGCAAGGGGTTCACTATGGCTACACCTTC

V: TRBV7-2
size: .
J: TRBJ1-2
D: .
CDR3: CASRAVGPVGYTF
DNA: TGTGCCAGCAGGGCGGTGGGGCCTGTTGGCTACACCTTC

V: TRBV24-1
size: .
J: TRBJ2-3
D: .
CDR3: CATSDFTAESTDTQYF
DNA: TGTGCCACCAGTGATTTCACGGCGGAGAGCACAGATACGCAGTATTTT

V: TRBV5-5
size: .
J: TRBJ2-7
D: TRBD1
CDR3: CASSRTGTGDEQYF
DNA: TGTGCCAGCAGCCGAACCGGGACAGGGGACGAGCAGTACTTC

V: TRBV7-2
size: .
J: TRBJ1-6
D: .
CDR3: CASSLGTTVSNSPLHF
DNA: TGTGCCAGCAGCTTAGGCACGACGGTCTCAAATTCACCCCTCCACTTT

V: TRBV7-8
size: .
J: TRBJ1-3
D: .
CDR3: CASSLAGGNTIYF
DNA: TGTGCCAGCAGCTTAGCGGGGGGAAACACCATATATTTT

V: TRBV5-1
size: .
J: TRBJ2-5
D: .
CDR3: CASSLEGGTETQYF
DNA: TGCGCCAGCAGCTTGGAGGGGGGGACAGAGACCCAGTACTTC

V: TRBV5-6
size: .
J: TRBJ2-3
D: .
CDR3: CASSGRITSTDTQYF
DNA: TGTGCCAGCAGCGGGAGGATTACTAGCACAGATACGCAGTATTTT

V: TRBV6-2/TRBV6-3
size: .
J: TRBJ2-7
D: .
CDR3: CASSQTHYEQYF
DNA: TGTGCCAGCAGTCAGACTCATTACGAGCAGTACTTC

V: TRBV15
size: .
J: TRBJ1-5
D: .
CDR3: CATSRDIGFGGNQPQHF
DNA: TGTGCCACCAGCAGAGATATTGGGTTTGGGGGAAATCAGCCCCAGCATTTT

V: TRBV30
size: .
J: TRBJ2-1
D: .
CDR3: CAWSGREQFF
DNA: TGTGCCTGGAGTGGAAGGGAGCAGTTCTTC

V: TRBV7-2
size: .
J: TRBJ1-3
D: .
CDR3: CASSPGSIGNTIYF
DNA: TGTGCCAGCAGCCCTGGGAGCATTGGAAACACCATATATTTT

V: TRBV18
size: .
J: TRBJ1-5
D: .
CDR3: CASSPPGHVGNQPQHF
DNA: TGTGCCAGCTCACCACCGGGACACGTCGGTAATCAGCCCCAGCATTTT

V: TRBV27
size: .
J: TRBJ2-7
D: TRBD1
CDR3: CASSSPGQGTYEQYF
DNA: TGTGCCAGCAGTTCGCCGGGACAGGGTACCTACGAGCAGTACTTC

V: TRBV6-2/TRBV6-3
size: .
J: TRBJ2-2
D: .
CDR3: CASSSSLGPGELFF
DNA: TGTGCCAGCAGTTCGTCCCTAGGGCCCGGGGAGCTGTTTTTT

V: TRBV24-1
size: few
J: TRBJ1-2
D: .
CDR3: CATSEVGYGYTF
DNA: TGTGCCACCAGTGAAGTCGGATATGGCTACACCTTC

V: TRBV7-2
size: .
J: TRBJ1-1
D: .
CDR3: CASSPLGTEAFF
DNA: TGTGCCAGCAGCCCGTTGGGGACTGAAGCTTTCTTT

V: TRBV4-1
size: once
J: TRBJ2-2
D: .
CDR3: CASSQKLVAVGELFF
DNA: TGCGCCAGCAGCCAAAAGTTAGTAGCGGTGGGGGAGCTGTTTTTT

V: TRBV14
size: .
J: TRBJ2-1
D: TRBD2
CDR3: CASSQRGGGWYEQFF
DNA: TGTGCCAGCAGCCAGCGGGGGGGTGGTTGGTATGAGCAGTTCTTC

V: TRBV2
size: once
J: TRBJ2-7
D: TRBD1
CDR3: CASRRTGAPNYEQYF
DNA: TGTGCCAGCAGGAGGACAGGGGCTCCCAATTACGAGCAGTACTTC

V: TRBV5-1
size: .
J: TRBJ2-1
D: TRBD1
CDR3: CASSFTPGTGDNEQFF
DNA: TGCGCCAGCAGCTTTACACCCGGGACAGGGGACAATGAGCAGTTCTTC

V: TRBV12-3/TRBV12-4
size: .
J: TRBJ2-5
D: .
CDR3: CASSLLLGGTQYF
DNA: TGTGCCAGCAGCTTACTCCTGGGGGGGACCCAGTACTTC

V: TRBV12-3/TRBV12-4
size: .
J: TRBJ2-5
D: .
CDR3: CASSFQGGETQYF
DNA: TGTGCCAGCAGTTTTCAGGGTGGGGAGACCCAGTACTTC

V: TRBV13
size: .
J: TRBJ1-1
D: .
CDR3: CASSGRGNTEAFF
DNA: TGTGCCAGCAGCGGCCGGGGGAACACTGAAGCTTTCTTT